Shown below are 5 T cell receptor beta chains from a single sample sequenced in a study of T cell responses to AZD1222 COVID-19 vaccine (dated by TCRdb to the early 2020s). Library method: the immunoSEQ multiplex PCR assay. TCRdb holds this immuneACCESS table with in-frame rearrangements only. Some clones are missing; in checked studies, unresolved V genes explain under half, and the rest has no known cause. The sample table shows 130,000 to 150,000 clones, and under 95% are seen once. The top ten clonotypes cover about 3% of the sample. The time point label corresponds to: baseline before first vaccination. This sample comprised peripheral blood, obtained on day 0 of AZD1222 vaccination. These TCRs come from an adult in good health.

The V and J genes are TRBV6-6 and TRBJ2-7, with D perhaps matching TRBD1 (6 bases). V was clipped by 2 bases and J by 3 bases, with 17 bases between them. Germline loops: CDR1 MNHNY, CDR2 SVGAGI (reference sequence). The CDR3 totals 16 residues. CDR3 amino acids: CASSYLLGGPNYEQYF. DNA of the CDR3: TGTGCCAGCAGTTACCTCCTAGGGGGACCAAACTACGAGCAGTACTTC.

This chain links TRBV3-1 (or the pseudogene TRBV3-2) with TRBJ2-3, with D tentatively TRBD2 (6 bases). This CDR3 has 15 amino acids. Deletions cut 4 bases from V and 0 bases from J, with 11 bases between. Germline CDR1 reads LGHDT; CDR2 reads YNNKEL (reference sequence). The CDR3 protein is CASSRGTISTDTQYF. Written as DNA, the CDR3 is TGTGCCAGCAGCCGCGGGACCATAAGCACAGATACGCAGTATTTT.

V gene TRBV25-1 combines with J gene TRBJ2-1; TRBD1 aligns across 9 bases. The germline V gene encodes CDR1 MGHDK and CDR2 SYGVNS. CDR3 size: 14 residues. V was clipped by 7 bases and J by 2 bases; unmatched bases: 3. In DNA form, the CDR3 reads TGTGCCAGCACTGACAGGGGGGCCTACAATGAGCAGTTCTTC. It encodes CASTDRGAYNEQFF.

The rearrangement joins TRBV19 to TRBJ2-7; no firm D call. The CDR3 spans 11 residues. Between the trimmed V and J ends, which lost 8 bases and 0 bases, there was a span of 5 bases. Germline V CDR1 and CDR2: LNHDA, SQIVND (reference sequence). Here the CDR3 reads CASSNSYEQYF. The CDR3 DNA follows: TGTGCCAGTTCAAACTCCTACGAGCAGTACTTC.

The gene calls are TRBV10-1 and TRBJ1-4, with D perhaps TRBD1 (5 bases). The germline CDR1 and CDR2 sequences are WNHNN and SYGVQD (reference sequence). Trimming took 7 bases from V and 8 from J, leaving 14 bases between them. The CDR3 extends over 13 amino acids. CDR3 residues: CASKCLGVEKLFF. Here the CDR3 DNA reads TGCGCCAGCAAATGTCTAGGGGTGGAAAAACTGTTTTTT.